This TCR beta chain came from a study of shared clonotypes between healthy human individuals. General study findings and limits: It was expected that sequencing depth would affect clonotype sharing among donors. Clonotypes which were not shared had lower generation probabilities than clonotypes that all four donors shared. Despite large depth, rarefaction showed incomplete sorted-subset sequencing.

With regard to this clone: Its antigen is not identified.

Data came from immunoSEQ multiplex PCR; TCRdb stores just in-frame clones and leaves some out. This table has about 980,000 clones, approximately 76% appearing once. CDR1 is SGHNT and CDR2 is YENEEA in the germline V gene. This CDR3 has 15 residues. Trimming removed 5 bases at V and 3 bases at J, with 14 bases between. All donors qualified as healthy HIV-negative adults and had experienced no recent acute infections or vaccinations. This sequence joins TRBV11-3 and TRBJ1-3, with D unclear. Material for sequencing was memory CD4+ T cells sorted from blood. The sample's subset: CD45RA-negative fraction. The receptor comes from a man younger than 30 in good health. CDR3: CASSAGGRNGNTIYF. The CDR3 region has the DNA TGTGCCAGCAGCGCCGGAGGAAGAAATGGAAACACCATATATTTT.